Listed below are T cell receptor beta chains from one sample, sequenced in a study of blood T cell repertoires in COVID-19. Generated by immunoSEQ multiplex PCR, the TCRdb table keeps only in-frame clones and is missing some. This table has under 200,000 clones, approximately 87% appearing once. The material sequenced was PBMCs or T cells enriched from blood (not recorded which). The receptors here all came from a woman between 50 and 59 years old who had recovered from COVID-19. Both conserved end residues are trimmed from each CDR3. The size of a clone is reported for some rows only, either as once, few or many, or as a class for expanded clones.

j_call: TRBJ2-7; v_call: TRBV13; clone_size: -; cdr3_aa: ASSLGRSWSYEQY
j_call: TRBJ1-1; v_call: TRBV30; clone_size: -; cdr3_aa: AWSVQGYTEAF
j_call: TRBJ1-5; v_call: TRBV27; clone_size: -; cdr3_aa: ASSPNRGNQPQH
j_call: TRBJ1-2; v_call: TRBV6-5; clone_size: -; cdr3_aa: ASSTLGGNYGYT
j_call: TRBJ1-4; v_call: TRBV19; clone_size: -; cdr3_aa: ASSNNRGNEKLF
j_call: TRBJ2-3; v_call: TRBV7-2; clone_size: -; cdr3_aa: ASRRTSTVAADTQY
j_call: TRBJ1-2; v_call: TRBV12-5; clone_size: -; cdr3_aa: ASGSQDRAGYT
j_call: TRBJ1-2; v_call: TRBV6-5; clone_size: -; cdr3_aa: ASSSFGQAPNYGYT
j_call: TRBJ2-1; v_call: TRBV5-1; clone_size: -; cdr3_aa: ASSISGASSYNEQF
j_call: TRBJ2-3; v_call: TRBV20-1; clone_size: -; cdr3_aa: SASGRGPNTDTQY
j_call: TRBJ1-1; v_call: TRBV25-1; clone_size: -; cdr3_aa: ASSEYGGNTEAF
j_call: TRBJ2-7; v_call: TRBV5-1; clone_size: -; cdr3_aa: AKAGACSYEQY
j_call: TRBJ1-4; v_call: TRBV14; clone_size: -; cdr3_aa: ASSLRLGANEKLF
j_call: TRBJ2-2; v_call: TRBV7-7; clone_size: -; cdr3_aa: ASSPGGLRATGELF
j_call: TRBJ1-5; v_call: TRBV12-5; clone_size: few; cdr3_aa: ASGLVGQGVIQPQH
j_call: TRBJ2-5; v_call: TRBV6-5; clone_size: -; cdr3_aa: ASSPEANEETQY
j_call: TRBJ2-7; v_call: TRBV3-1/TRBV3-2; clone_size: -; cdr3_aa: ASSRSQYEQY
j_call: TRBJ1-4; v_call: TRBV3-1/TRBV3-2; clone_size: -; cdr3_aa: ASSHIGGEKLF
j_call: TRBJ1-5; v_call: TRBV4-3; clone_size: -; cdr3_aa: ASSQDVGTGGSQPQH
j_call: TRBJ2-3; v_call: TRBV5-6; clone_size: -; cdr3_aa: ASSFLARDTDTQY
j_call: TRBJ2-1; v_call: TRBV6-5; clone_size: -; cdr3_aa: ASSSRRLVAYNEQF
j_call: TRBJ1-1; v_call: TRBV19; clone_size: -; cdr3_aa: ASSMGHTEAF
j_call: TRBJ1-3; v_call: TRBV6-6; clone_size: -; cdr3_aa: ASSYSNRAGNTIY
j_call: TRBJ2-3; v_call: TRBV5-1; clone_size: -; cdr3_aa: ASSPGLAGVDTQY
j_call: TRBJ2-7; v_call: TRBV6-6; clone_size: -; cdr3_aa: ASSGAGISY
j_call: TRBJ1-2; v_call: TRBV5-1; clone_size: -; cdr3_aa: ASSLFIGERKANYGYT
j_call: TRBJ1-1; v_call: TRBV15; clone_size: -; cdr3_aa: ATSLWTGFGTEAF
j_call: TRBJ2-1; v_call: TRBV7-9; clone_size: -; cdr3_aa: ASSPRPGTNYNEQF
j_call: TRBJ2-5; v_call: TRBV4-1; clone_size: -; cdr3_aa: ASGPSGARGETQY
j_call: TRBJ2-5; v_call: TRBV4-1; clone_size: once; cdr3_aa: ASSLLASETQY
j_call: TRBJ2-5; v_call: TRBV6-2/TRBV6-3; clone_size: -; cdr3_aa: ASSAGTSGKKTQY
j_call: TRBJ1-5; v_call: TRBV19; clone_size: -; cdr3_aa: ASSTRGVGGYSAQH
j_call: TRBJ2-1; v_call: TRBV6-6; clone_size: -; cdr3_aa: AARVAYNEQF
j_call: TRBJ2-1; v_call: TRBV4-3; clone_size: -; cdr3_aa: ASSHLGRWDEQF
j_call: TRBJ1-6; v_call: TRBV11-3; clone_size: -; cdr3_aa: ASSFEGFGSPLH
j_call: TRBJ2-5; v_call: TRBV5-4; clone_size: -; cdr3_aa: ASSFGAGGETQY
j_call: TRBJ2-4; v_call: TRBV10-3; clone_size: -; cdr3_aa: AISDGQGVAKNIQY
j_call: TRBJ1-1; v_call: TRBV5-1; clone_size: -; cdr3_aa: ASSRLSDTEAF
j_call: TRBJ2-3; v_call: TRBV6-2/TRBV6-3; clone_size: -; cdr3_aa: ASSRTQGVGTDTQY
j_call: TRBJ2-2; v_call: TRBV6-5; clone_size: -; cdr3_aa: ASKDRVDTGELF
j_call: TRBJ1-2; v_call: TRBV27; clone_size: -; cdr3_aa: ASSNTGGSTNGYT